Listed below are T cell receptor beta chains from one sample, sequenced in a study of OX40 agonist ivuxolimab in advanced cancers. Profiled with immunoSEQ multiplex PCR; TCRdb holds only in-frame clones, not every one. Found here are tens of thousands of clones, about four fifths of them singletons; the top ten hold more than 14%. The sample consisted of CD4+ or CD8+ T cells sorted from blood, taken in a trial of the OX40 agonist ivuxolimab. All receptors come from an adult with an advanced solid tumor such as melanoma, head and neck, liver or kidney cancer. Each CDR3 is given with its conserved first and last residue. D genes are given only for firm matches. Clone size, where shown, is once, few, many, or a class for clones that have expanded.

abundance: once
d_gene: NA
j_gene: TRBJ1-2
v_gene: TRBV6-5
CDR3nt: TGTGCCAGCAGTTACTCGGACTATGGCTACACCTTC
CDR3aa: CASSYSDYGYTF

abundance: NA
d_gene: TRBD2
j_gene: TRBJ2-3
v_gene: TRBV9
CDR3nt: TGTGCCAGCAGCGTGTTGGCGGGGGGCACAGATACGCAGTATTTT
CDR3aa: CASSVLAGGTDTQYF

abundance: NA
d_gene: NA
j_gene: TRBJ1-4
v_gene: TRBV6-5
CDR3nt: TGTGCCAGCACCAAAGGAGGACAAACGCGGGAAAAACTGTTTTTT
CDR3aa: CASTKGGQTREKLFF

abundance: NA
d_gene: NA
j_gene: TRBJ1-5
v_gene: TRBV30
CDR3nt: TGTGCCTGGAGTCCGACGGGGGTTTATAGCAATCAGCCCCAGCATTTT
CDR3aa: CAWSPTGVYSNQPQHF

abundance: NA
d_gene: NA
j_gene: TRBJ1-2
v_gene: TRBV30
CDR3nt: TGTGCCTGGAGGGGATGGACAGCTGCTACCTATGGCTACACCTTC
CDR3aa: CAWRGWTAATYGYTF

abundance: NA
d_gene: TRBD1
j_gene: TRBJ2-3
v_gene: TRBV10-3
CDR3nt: TGTGCCATCAACCCCGGGACAGGGGCGACAGATACGCAGTATTTT
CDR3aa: CAINPGTGATDTQYF

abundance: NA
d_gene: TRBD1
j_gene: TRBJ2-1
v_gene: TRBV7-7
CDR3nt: TGTGCCAGCAGCTCCACGGACAGGGCTGCTGAGCAGTTCTTC
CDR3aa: CASSSTDRAAEQFF

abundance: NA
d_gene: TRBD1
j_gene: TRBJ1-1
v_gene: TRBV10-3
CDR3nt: TGTGCCATCAGCACAGGGGGTAGGACTGAAGCTTTCTTT
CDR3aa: CAISTGGRTEAFF

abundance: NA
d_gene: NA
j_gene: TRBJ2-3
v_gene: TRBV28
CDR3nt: TGTGCCAGCACCCAAGGTCTGGGGCAGAGCACAGATACGCAGTATTTT
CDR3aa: CASTQGLGQSTDTQYF

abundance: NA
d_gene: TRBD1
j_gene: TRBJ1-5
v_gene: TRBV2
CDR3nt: TGTGCCAGCATGCGACAGGGGGGTTTAAATCAGCCCCAGCATTTT
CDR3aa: CASMRQGGLNQPQHF

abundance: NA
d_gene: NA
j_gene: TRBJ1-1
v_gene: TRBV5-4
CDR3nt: TGTGCCAGCAGTTGGGTCATGGGGGAGGCTTTCTTT
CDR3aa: CASSWVMGEAFF

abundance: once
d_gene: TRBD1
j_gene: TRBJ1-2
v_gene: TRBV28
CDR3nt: TGTGCCAGCAGGCTGGACAGGAACTATGGCTACACCTTC
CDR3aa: CASRLDRNYGYTF

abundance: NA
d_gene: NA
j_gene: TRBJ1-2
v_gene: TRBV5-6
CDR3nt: TGTGCCAGCAGCTTGGACAGGGAAGGAGGTAACTATGGCTACACCTTC
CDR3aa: CASSLDREGGNYGYTF

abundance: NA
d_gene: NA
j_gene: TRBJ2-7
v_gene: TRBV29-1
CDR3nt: TGCAGCGTTGAAGAAGGGGGGTCCTCCTACGAGCAGTACTTC
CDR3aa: CSVEEGGSSYEQYF

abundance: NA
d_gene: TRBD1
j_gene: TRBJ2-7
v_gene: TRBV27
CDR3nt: TGTGCCAGCAGGCCGGGACAGGGAGTCTACGAGCAGTACTTC
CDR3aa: CASRPGQGVYEQYF

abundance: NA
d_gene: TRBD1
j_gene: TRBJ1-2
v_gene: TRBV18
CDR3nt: TGTGCCAGCTCGGCTAGGACAGGGGAAGGCTACACCTTC
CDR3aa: CASSARTGEGYTF

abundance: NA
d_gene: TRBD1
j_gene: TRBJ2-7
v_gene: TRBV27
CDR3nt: TGTGCCAGCACCACTGCCTGGACAGGGCGCGACGAGCAGTACTTC
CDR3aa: CASTTAWTGRDEQYF

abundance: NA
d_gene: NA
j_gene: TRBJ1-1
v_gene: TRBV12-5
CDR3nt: TGTGCTAGTGGTCCCCCTGGGAACACTGAAGCTTTCTTT
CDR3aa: CASGPPGNTEAFF

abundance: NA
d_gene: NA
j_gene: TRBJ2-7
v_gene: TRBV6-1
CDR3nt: TGTGCCAGCAAGCCCCCGAAGGAAACCTACGAGCAGTACTTC
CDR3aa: CASKPPKETYEQYF

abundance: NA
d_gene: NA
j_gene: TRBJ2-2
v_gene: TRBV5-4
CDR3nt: TGTGCCAGCAGCTTACCTAGCAGTACGAACACCGGGGAGCTGTTTTTT
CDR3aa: CASSLPSSTNTGELFF

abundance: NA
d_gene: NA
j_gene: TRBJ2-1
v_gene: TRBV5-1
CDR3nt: TGCGCCAGCAGCTTCCTGGGACAACTGGGCTCCTACAATGAGCAGTTCTTC
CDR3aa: CASSFLGQLGSYNEQFF

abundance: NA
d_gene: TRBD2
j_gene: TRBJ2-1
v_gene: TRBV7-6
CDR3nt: TGTGCCAGCAGCTACCTAGCGGGGGGGATACTAAATGAGCAGTTCTTC
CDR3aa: CASSYLAGGILNEQFF

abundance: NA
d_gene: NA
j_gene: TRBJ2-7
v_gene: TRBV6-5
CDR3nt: TGTGCCAGCAGTTACGACGGCTCCTACGAGCAGTACTTC
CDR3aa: CASSYDGSYEQYF